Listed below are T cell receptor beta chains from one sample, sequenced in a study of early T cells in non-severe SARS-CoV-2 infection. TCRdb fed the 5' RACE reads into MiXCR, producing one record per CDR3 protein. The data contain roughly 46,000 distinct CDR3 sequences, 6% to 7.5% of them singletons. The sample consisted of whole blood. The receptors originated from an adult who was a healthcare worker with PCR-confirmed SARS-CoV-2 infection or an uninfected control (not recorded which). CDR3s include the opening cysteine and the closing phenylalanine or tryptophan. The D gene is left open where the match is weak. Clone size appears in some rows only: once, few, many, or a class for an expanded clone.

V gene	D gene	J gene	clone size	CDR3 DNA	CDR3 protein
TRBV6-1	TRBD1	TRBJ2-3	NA	TGTGCCAGCAGTGAACAGGGACAGAAATCCACAGATACGCAGTATTTT	CASSEQGQKSTDTQYF
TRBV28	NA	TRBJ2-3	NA	TGTGCCAGCACTCCACCGACAACCACAGATACGCAGTATTTT	CASTPPTTTDTQYF
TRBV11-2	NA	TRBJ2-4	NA	TGTGCCAGCAGCTTAGAGTTTGGAGGAAAAAACATTCAGTACTTC	CASSLEFGGKNIQYF
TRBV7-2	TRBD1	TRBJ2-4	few	TGTGCCAGCAGCTCCGGACAGGGAACCAAAAACATTCAGTACTTC	CASSSGQGTKNIQYF
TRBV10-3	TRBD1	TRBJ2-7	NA	TGTGCCATCAGTGATCACAGGGGCGAGCAGTACTTC	CAISDHRGEQYF
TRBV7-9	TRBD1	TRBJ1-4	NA	TGTGCCAGCGGTGCCGATGGGGACAGACAGATCGATGAAAAACTGTTTTTT	CASGADGDRQIDEKLFF
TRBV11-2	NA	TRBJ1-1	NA	TGTGCCAGCAGCTTAGAGCAGGCCCAAGCTTTCTTT	CASSLEQAQAFF
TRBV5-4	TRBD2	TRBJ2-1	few	TGTGCCAGCAGCTCACTAGCGACTTCCTACAATGAGCAGTTCTTC	CASSSLATSYNEQFF
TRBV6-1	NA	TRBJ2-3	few	TGTGCCAGCAGTGAAGCGACTATCCCCCGCACAGATACGCAGTATTTT	CASSEATIPRTDTQYF
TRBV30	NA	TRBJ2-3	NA	TGTGCCTGGAGTCTTGCCACGGACACAGATACGCAGTATTTT	CAWSLATDTDTQYF
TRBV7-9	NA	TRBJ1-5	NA	TGTGCCAGCAGCTTAGCAGCCGGGTTGGGCGGTCAGCCCCAGCATTTT	CASSLAAGLGGQPQHF
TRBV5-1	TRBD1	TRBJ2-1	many	TGCGCCAGCAGCCGGGACAGGGTGGGCTACAATGAGCAGTTCTTC	CASSRDRVGYNEQFF
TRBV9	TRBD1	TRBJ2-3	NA	TGTGCCAGCAGCATCCAGGTGGGACAGGGTGGAACAGATACGCAGTTTTTT	CASSIQVGQGGTDTQFF
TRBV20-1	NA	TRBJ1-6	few	TGCAGTGCCGGAGGGCAACAGGACAATAGTAAGGGCAATTCACCCCTCCACTTT	CSAGGQQDNSKGNSPLHF
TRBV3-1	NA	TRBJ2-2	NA	TGTGCCAGCAGCCGACAAACGAATAGGGACACCGGGGAGCTGTTTTTT	CASSRQTNRDTGELFF
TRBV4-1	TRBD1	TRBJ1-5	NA	TGCGCCAGCAGCCAGGAAGGGACAGGGGACGGTCAGCCCCAGCATTTT	CASSQEGTGDGQPQHF
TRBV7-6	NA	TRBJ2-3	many	TGTGCCAGCAGCTTAGGACACATGGATACGCAGTATTTT	CASSLGHMDTQYF
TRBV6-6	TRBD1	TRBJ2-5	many	TGTGCCAGCAGAGCTCCGGGACAGGGGGATGAGACCCAGTACTTC	CASRAPGQGDETQYF
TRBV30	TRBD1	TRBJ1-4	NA	TGTGCCTGGACCACCGGGACAGGGGATGAAAAACTGTTTTTT	CAWTTGTGDEKLFF
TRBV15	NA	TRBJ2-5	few	TGTGCCACCAGCAGTTCCGACCAAGAGACCCAGTACTTC	CATSSSDQETQYF
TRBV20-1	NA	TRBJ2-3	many	TGCAGTGCTACCCCTTTCAGGGGGGGCGTCACAGATACGCAGTATTTT	CSATPFRGGVTDTQYF
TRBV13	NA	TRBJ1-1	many	TGTGCCAGCAGCAGACAGGATTGGGGCTTGAACACTGAAGCTTTCTTT	CASSRQDWGLNTEAFF
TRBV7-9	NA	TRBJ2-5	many	TGTGCCAGCACAGGAGGGGAGACCCAGTACTTC	CASTGGETQYF
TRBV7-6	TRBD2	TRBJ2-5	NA	TGTGCCAGCAGCTCGACCACTAGCGGGGGGGAGACCCAGTACTTC	CASSSTTSGGETQYF
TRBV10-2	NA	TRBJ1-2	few	TGCGCCAGCAGTGAGTCGACAAGTAGCTATGGCTACACCTTC	CASSESTSSYGYTF
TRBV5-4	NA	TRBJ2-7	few	TGTGCCAGCAGCGTTGGGCCCGGGGGCTACGAGCAGTACTTC	CASSVGPGGYEQYF
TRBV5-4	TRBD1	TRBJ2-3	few	TGTGCCAGCAGCTTGGACAGGGGGAAAACAGATACGCAGTATTTT	CASSLDRGKTDTQYF
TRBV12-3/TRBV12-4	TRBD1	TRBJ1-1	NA	TGTGCCAGCAGTCCCCCGGGACAGGGGGTTGCTTTCTTT	CASSPPGQGVAFF
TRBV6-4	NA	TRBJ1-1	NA	TGTGCCAGCAGCGCAGGGGACGTGAACACTGAAGCTTTCTTT	CASSAGDVNTEAFF
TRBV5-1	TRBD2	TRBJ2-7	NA	TGCGCCAGCAACGCGGGGGGGAATTCCTACGAGCAGTACTTC	CASNAGGNSYEQYF
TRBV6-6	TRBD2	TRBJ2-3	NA	TGTGCCAGCAGTTACGGACTGGGGGGGAGGGGCACAGATACGCAGTATTTT	CASSYGLGGRGTDTQYF
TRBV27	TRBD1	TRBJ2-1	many	TGTGCCAGCAGTCTGACAGGGAGCTCCTACAATGAGCAGTTCTTC	CASSLTGSSYNEQFF
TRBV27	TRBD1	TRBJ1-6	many	TGTGCCAGCAGGAGAGGGACAGGGGTTAATTCACCCCTCCACTTT	CASRRGTGVNSPLHF
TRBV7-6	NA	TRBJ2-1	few	TGTGCCAGCAGCTTAGAAGGGGTAGACGATGAGCAGTTCTTC	CASSLEGVDDEQFF
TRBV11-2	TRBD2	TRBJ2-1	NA	TGTGCCAGCAGCTTATCGGGTAGCGGGGTACGCGATGAGCAGTTCTTC	CASSLSGSGVRDEQFF
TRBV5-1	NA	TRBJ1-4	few	TGCGCCAGCAGCTTCGGAGGAAGAAATGAAAAACTGTTTTTT	CASSFGGRNEKLFF
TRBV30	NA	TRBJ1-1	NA	TGTGCCTGGGGACGGACAAACACTGAAGCTTTCTTT	CAWGRTNTEAFF
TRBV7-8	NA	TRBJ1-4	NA	TGTGCCAGCAGCTTATGGGGGGCAAGGAATGAAATACTGTTTTTT	CASSLWGARNEILFF
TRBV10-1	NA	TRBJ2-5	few	TGCGCCAGCAGTGGCGGCGGGCTCCAAGAGACCCAGTACTTC	CASSGGGLQETQYF
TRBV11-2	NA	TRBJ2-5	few	TGTGCCAGCAGCTTAGACAGACAAGAGACCCAGTACTTC	CASSLDRQETQYF
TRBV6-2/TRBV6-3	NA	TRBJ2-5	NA	TGTGCCAGCAGACCCGGCGGCTCGACCCAGTACTTC	CASRPGGSTQYF
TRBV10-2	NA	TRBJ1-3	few	TGCGCCAGCAGTGAGTCGCCCCGGGGAGCTGGAAACACCATATATTTT	CASSESPRGAGNTIYF
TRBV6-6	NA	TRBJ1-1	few	TGTGCCAATAGACACGGCGGGAACACTGAAGCTTTCTTT	CANRHGGNTEAFF
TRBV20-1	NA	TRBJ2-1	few	TGCAGTGCTAGGCAGGTTTACAATGAGCAGTTCTTC	CSARQVYNEQFF
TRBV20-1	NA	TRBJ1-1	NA	TGCAGTGCTAAGGGTATGAACACTGAAGCTTTCTTT	CSAKGMNTEAFF
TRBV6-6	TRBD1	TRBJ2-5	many	TGTGCCAGCAGTACTGGGACAGGGGGGGGAGAGACCCAGTACTTC	CASSTGTGGGETQYF
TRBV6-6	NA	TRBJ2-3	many	TGTGCCATCCGAGTGGGTTCTGACACAGATACGCAGTATTTT	CAIRVGSDTDTQYF